This TCR beta chain was retrieved from a study of blood T cell repertoires in COVID-19. Only in-frame clones appear in the TCRdb table, and some are missing; sequencing was by immunoSEQ multiplex PCR. There are approximately 200,000 clones in the sample; more than 80% occur only once, and under 3.5% lies in the top ten. V shed 2 bases and J shed 0 bases, with 13 bases lying between them. The CDR3 runs to 16 residues. Germline CDR1 and CDR2: MNHEY and SVGAGI. Sequenced sample: PBMCs or T cells enriched from blood (not recorded which). The source is a woman under 30 in a cohort exposed to, infected with or recovered from COVID-19 (not recorded which). The rearrangement links TRBV6-5 to TRBJ1-1; no reliable D call. CDR3 protein: CASSYDLPGMNTEAFF. As DNA, the CDR3 is TGTGCCAGCAGTTACGATCTGCCGGGAATGAACACTGAAGCTTTCTTT.